Each of the 20 T cell receptor beta chains below was sequenced from the same sample in a study of cytomegalovirus exposure and HLA in healthy donors. PCR used 60 Vbeta primers and 13 Jbeta primers. Sequencing used immunoSEQ multiplex PCR; TCRdb keeps in-frame clones, though not all of them. The repertoire holds 150,000 to 200,000 clones, with around 87% as singletons. Sequenced material: PBMCs. These receptors all come from a boy between 2 and 15 years old in good health and CMV-seronegative.

CDR3 in amino acids: CASSLDRGSTDTQYF. DNA for the CDR3: TGTGCCAGCAGCTTAGATAGGGGGAGCACAGATACGCAGTATTTT. The rearrangement joins TRBV7-2 to TRBJ2-3; a weak D match, TRBD1 (6 bases). Trimming left V 1 base short and J 0 bases short, with 8 bases between. Germline V CDR1 and CDR2: SGHTA, FQGNSA. The CDR3 contains 15 residues.

The genes are TRBV5-1 and TRBJ2-2, with a possible D match to TRBD2 (6 bases). V lost 0 bases and J lost 1, with 10 bases in between. Germline CDR1 reads SGHRS; CDR2 reads YFSETQ. The CDR3 is made up of 16 amino acids. CDR3 nucleotides: TGCGCCAGCAGCTTGGGGGACTCCTGGAACACCGGGGAGCTGTTTTTT. It is translated as CASSLGDSWNTGELFF. The whole variable domain, remainder taken from reference TRBV5-1 and TRBJ2-2, is KAGVTQTPRYLIKTRGQQVTLSCSPISGHRSVSWYQQTPGQGLQFLFEYFSETQRNKGNFPGRFSGRQFSNSRSEMNVSTLELGDSALYLCASSLGDSWNTGELFFGEGSRLTVL.

The chain uses TRBV6-1 and TRBJ2-5, with D unclear. TRBJ2-7 explains the end of the DNA better; the J call may be wrong. The germline V gene has CDR1 MNHNS and CDR2 SASEGT. The CDR3 has 11 amino acids. The CDR3 DNA sequence: TGTGCCAGCAGTGGCCTTTACGAGCAGTACTTC. As protein: CASSGLYEQYF.

This clone was picked up one time. The chain has TRBV9 and TRBJ2-7; maybe TRBD2 (6 bases). The CDR3 is 15 amino acids. In germline, CDR1 is SGDLS, CDR2 YYNGEE. V was shortened by 0 bases and J by 5 bases, with 15 bases between the two germline ends. The CDR3, as DNA: TGTGCCAGCAGCGTAGTAACGTGGCGGGACGACGAGCAGTACTTC. Amino acids: CASSVVTWRDDEQYF. The whole variable domain, remainder taken from reference TRBV9 and TRBJ2-7, is DSGVTQTPKHLITATGQRVTLRCSPRSGDLSVYWYQQSLDQGLQFLIQYYNGEERAKGNILERFSAQQFPDLHSELNLSSLELGDSALYFCASSVVTWRDDEQYFGPGTRLTVT.

The rearrangement joins TRBV6-1 to TRBJ1-3, with D possibly matching TRBD1 (5 bases). Germline V gene sequence: CDR1 MNHNS, CDR2 SASEGT. V was clipped by 6 bases and J by 2 bases, with 11 bases between them. CDR3 length equals 14 residues. The CDR3, as DNA: TGTGCCAGCAGATCAGGGTTGCCTGGAAACACCATATATTTT. Its translation is CASRSGLPGNTIYF.

The chain recombines TRBV14 with TRBJ1-4; D is unresolved. Germline V gene sequence: CDR1 SGHDN, CDR2 FVKESK. CDR3 length equals 16 residues. The germline V and J ends were trimmed by 0 bases and 7 bases, with 15 bases remaining between them. The CDR3 region is CASSQDQGHPGEKLFF. The DNA for the CDR3 is TGTGCCAGCAGCCAAGATCAAGGCCATCCGGGTGAAAAACTGTTTTTT.

This chain uses TRBV30 with TRBJ2-5; 13 bases are shared with TRBD2. CDR1 GTSNPN and CDR2 SVGIG come from the germline V gene (reference sequence). This CDR3 has 13 amino acids. The J segment lost 4 bases and the V segment lost 5 bases, leaving 1 base of the junction unmatched. The CDR3 loop is CAWGLAGAETQYF. For the CDR3, the DNA is TGTGCCTGGGGACTAGCGGGAGCAGAGACCCAGTACTTC.

This clone occurred once. This sample includes further DNA sequences coding for the same CDR3. The rearrangement uses TRBV5-1 and TRBJ2-1; a weak D match, TRBD2 (5 bases). Germline loops: CDR1 SGHRS, CDR2 YFSETQ. CDR3 length: 13 amino acids. V was shortened by 0 bases and J by 10 bases, with 11 bases between the two germline ends. CDR3 coding DNA: TGCGCCAGCAGCTTGGCCGCCTCGGGAGAGCAGTTCTTC. Its protein is CASSLAASGEQFF.

This chain uses TRBV7-8 with TRBJ2-3; 13 nucleotides match TRBD2. V shed 4 bases and J 0 bases; nucleotides not matched to a gene: 10. CDR1 SGHVS and CDR2 FQNEAQ come from the germline V gene. The length of the CDR3 is 19 residues. The CDR3 loop reads CASSSARTSGGRSTDTQYF. CDR3 nucleotide sequence: TGTGCCAGCAGCTCCGCAAGGACTAGCGGGGGCAGAAGCACAGATACGCAGTATTTT.

The CDR3: CASSFPEETDGYTF. The CDR3 bases are TGTGCCAGCAGCTTCCCAGAGGAGACAGATGGCTACACCTTC. The V call is TRBV5-4, the J call TRBJ1-2; D is possibly TRBD1 (5 bases). CDR1 is SGHNT, CDR2 YYREEE, per germline (reference sequence). The CDR3 spans 14 residues. Trimming took off 2 bases at V and 6 bases at J, with 14 bases between the two ends.

The V gene is TRBV5-6, the J gene TRBJ2-7; 8 bases align to TRBD2. Germline V gives CDR1 SGHDT, CDR2 YYEEEE. CDR3 length equals 16 residues. The V gene end was trimmed by 0 bases and the J gene end by 2 bases; junction bases not matched to a gene: 7. The CDR3 bases are TGTGCCAGCAGCTTGGCATGGGCGGGAGGTACCTACGAGCAGTACTTC. Protein sequence: CASSLAWAGGTYEQYF. Full variable domain (remainder filled in from reference TRBV5-6 and TRBJ2-7): DAGVTQSPTHLIKTRGQQVTLRCSPKSGHDTVSWYQQALGQGPQFIFQYYEEEERQRGNFPDRFSGHQFPNYSSELNVNALLLGDSALYLCASSLAWAGGTYEQYFGPGTRLTVT.

The V call is TRBV5-4, the J call TRBJ2-1; 7 bases match TRBD2. CDR1 is SGHNT and CDR2 is YYREEE in the germline V gene (reference sequence). V dropped 2 bases and J dropped 0; count of bases not matched to a gene: 2. The CDR3 length is 15 residues. This CDR3 is CASSFGGSSYNEQFF. CDR3 DNA: TGTGCCAGCAGCTTCGGGGGGAGCTCCTACAATGAGCAGTTCTTC.

The chain employs TRBV5-4 and TRBJ2-1, with 12 nucleotides matching TRBD1. CDR3 length: 19 residues. From germline, CDR1 is SGHNT and CDR2 YYREEE (reference sequence). V trimming: 4 bases; J trimming: 0 bases; junction bases outside the gene matches: 11. CDR3: CASSDRDRGREGSYNEQFF. The CDR3 DNA sequence: TGTGCCAGCAGCGACAGGGACAGGGGGCGCGAGGGCTCCTACAATGAGCAGTTCTTC. Based on the CDR3 plus reference TRBV5-4 and TRBJ2-1, the full variable domain is ETGVTQSPTHLIKTRGQQVTLRCSSQSGHNTVSWYQQALGQGPQFIFQYYREEENGRGNFPPRFSGLQFPNYSSELNVNALELDDSALYLCASSDRDRGREGSYNEQFFGPGTRLTVL.

The genes are TRBV7-3 and TRBJ2-3; 12 nucleotides line up with TRBD2. The germline V gene has CDR1 SGHTA and CDR2 FQGTGA. V lost 3 bases to trimming and J lost 6 bases; unmatched junction nucleotides: 7. The CDR3 covers 16 residues. CDR3 amino acids: CASSFLAGGPPDTQYF. CDR3 sequence (DNA): TGTGCCAGCAGCTTTCTAGCGGGGGGGCCGCCGGATACGCAGTATTTT.

The rearrangement joins TRBV5-6 to TRBJ1-4; D is uncertain. CDR1 is SGHDT, CDR2 YYEEEE, per germline. V was shortened by 6 bases and J by 1 base, with 13 bases between the two germline ends. The CDR3 runs 15 residues. CDR3 nucleotides: TGTGCCAGCACCGAACGGAGGCGAACTAATGAAAAACTGTTTTTT. Its translation is CASTERRRTNEKLFF. Looking up the rest from reference TRBV5-6 and TRBJ1-4 gives the full variable domain: DAGVTQSPTHLIKTRGQQVTLRCSPKSGHDTVSWYQQALGQGPQFIFQYYEEEERQRGNFPDRFSGHQFPNYSSELNVNALLLGDSALYLCASTERRRTNEKLFFGSGTQLSVL.

V and J are TRBV10-3 and TRBJ1-1, with TRBD1 matching 7 bases. V lost 6 bases, J lost 1 base, and 2 bases stayed unmatched. The CDR3 has 13 amino acids. CDR1 is ENHRY and CDR2 is SYGVKD in the germline V gene. For the CDR3, the DNA is TGTGCCATCAGACAGGGGCCGAACACTGAAGCTTTCTTT. Its protein product is CAIRQGPNTEAFF.

The CDR3 spells CASRGDPGGTDTQYF. The CDR3 DNA reads TGTGCCAGCAGGGGGGACCCAGGGGGCACAGATACGCAGTATTTT. The V call is TRBV5-4, the J call TRBJ2-3; D might be TRBD1 (6 bases). CDR1 SGHNT and CDR2 YYREEE come from the germline V gene (reference sequence). The V end was cut by 5 bases, the J end by 1 base, with 14 bases between. This CDR3 comprises 15 residues.

CDR3 residues: CSASLGETQYF. DNA for the CDR3: TGCAGTGCCAGCCTCGGGGAGACCCAGTACTTC. The V and J genes are TRBV20-1 and TRBJ2-5, with D unclear. V gave up 6 bases and J gave up 5 bases, with 10 bases separating them. This CDR3 contains 11 residues. Germline CDR1 and CDR2: DFQATT and SNEGSKA (reference sequence).

The chain has TRBV27 and TRBJ2-3, with D perhaps matching TRBD1 (6 bases). Germline V gene sequence: CDR1 MNHEY, CDR2 SMNVEV (reference sequence). The length of the CDR3 is 18 residues. Trimming shortened V by 2 bases and J by 5 bases, and 23 bases separated the two germline ends. The CDR3 loop reads CASSLKPGTKPSRDTQYF. The CDR3 coding sequence is TGTGCCAGCAGTTTAAAGCCCGGGACAAAGCCGTCAAGAGATACGCAGTATTTT.

The chain combines TRBV14 with TRBJ2-7, with 10 bases that match TRBD1. J lost 6 bases, V lost 4 bases, and 12 bases had no gene match. Germline CDR1 SGHDN, CDR2 FVKESK. CDR3 length: 16 amino acids. As DNA, the CDR3 is TGTGCCAGCAGCCGCTACTCCGGGACAGGGGCTCTCGAGCAGTACTTC. This codes for CASSRYSGTGALEQYF.